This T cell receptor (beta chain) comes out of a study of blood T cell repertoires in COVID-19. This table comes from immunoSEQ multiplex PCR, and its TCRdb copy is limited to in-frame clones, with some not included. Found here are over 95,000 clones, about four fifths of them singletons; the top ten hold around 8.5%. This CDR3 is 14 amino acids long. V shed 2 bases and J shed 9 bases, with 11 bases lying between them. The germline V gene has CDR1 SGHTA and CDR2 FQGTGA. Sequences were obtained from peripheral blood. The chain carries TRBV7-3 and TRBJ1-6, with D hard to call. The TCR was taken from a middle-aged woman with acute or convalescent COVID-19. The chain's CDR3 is CASSLGLTFSPLHF. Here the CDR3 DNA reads TGTGCCAGCAGCTTAGGACTTACCTTTTCACCCCTCCACTTT.